The 10 T cell receptor beta chains below all came from one sample that was sequenced in a study of blood T cell repertoires in COVID-19. Libraries were prepared by immunoSEQ multiplex PCR; TCRdb keeps only in-frame clonotypes and omits some of them. Of about 310,000 clones detected, around 86% appear once; the ten largest clones hold 1% to 1.5%. Sequencing was performed on peripheral blood. These receptor sequences come from a man in his 70s with acute or convalescent COVID-19.

CDR3 in amino acids: CASSRGLAGRQNTGELFF. The CDR3 DNA is TGCGCCAGCAGCCGGGGACTAGCGGGGCGCCAGAACACCGGGGAGCTGTTTTTT. The rearrangement joins TRBV5-1 to TRBJ2-2; 13 nucleotides match TRBD2. Germline-derived CDR1 and CDR2 are SGHRS and YFSETQ. The CDR3 loop spans 18 amino acids. J was trimmed by 1 base and V by 4 bases; bases with no gene match: 7.

This rearrangement joins TRBV3-1 (or the pseudogene TRBV3-2) to TRBJ1-2; tentatively, D is TRBD1 (6 bases). CDR1 and CDR2 (germline): LGHDT, YNNKEL (reference sequence). V lost 1 base and J lost 3, with 12 bases in between. The CDR3 runs to 15 residues. CDR3 loop: CASSQGLQGDYGYTF. In DNA form, the CDR3 reads TGTGCCAGCAGCCAAGGCCTACAGGGAGACTATGGCTACACCTTC.

The rearrangement joins TRBV7-2 to TRBJ1-3; D is uncertain. The germline CDR1 and CDR2 sequences are SGHTA and FQGNSA. This CDR3 has 14 amino acids. Between the trimmed V and J ends, which lost 1 base and 2 bases, there was a span of 6 bases. The CDR3 reads CASSLVVTGNTIYF. In DNA, the CDR3 is TGTGCCAGCAGCTTAGTAGTGACTGGAAACACCATATATTTT. The complete variable domain, with remaining parts taken from reference TRBV7-2 and TRBJ1-3, reads GAGVSQSPSNKVTEKGKDVELRCDPISGHTALYWYRQSLGQGLEFLIYFQGNSAPDKSGLPSDRFSAERTGGSVSTLTIQRTQQEDSAVYLCASSLVVTGNTIYFGEGSWLTVV.

The chain has TRBV6-1 and TRBJ1-5; D uncertain. This CDR3 is built from 16 residues. CDR1 is MNHNS, CDR2 SASEGT, per germline. Trimming shortened V by 3 bases and J by 0 bases, and 12 bases separated the two germline ends. CDR3 nucleotides: TGTGCCAGCAGTGAGACACAGATCTATAGCAATCAGCCCCAGCATTTT. It encodes CASSETQIYSNQPQHF.

In this sample, this clone turned up a few times. The chain is built from TRBV6-2 or TRBV6-3 and TRBJ2-1; 12 positions agree with TRBD2. The CDR3 is 16 residues long. Germline V gene lookup returns CDR1 MNHEY and CDR2 SVGEGT. J was trimmed by 9 bases and V by 5 bases; bases with no gene match: 11. CDR3 coding DNA: TGTGCCAGCAGTAAGGGACTAGCGGGTTATATTGGTGAGCAGTTCTTC. Amino acids: CASSKGLAGYIGEQFF.

The V and J genes are TRBV7-2 and TRBJ2-7, with D uncertain. The CDR3 has 12 amino acids. Germline V lookup: CDR1 SGHTA, CDR2 FQGNSA. Trimming pared 5 bases from V and 4 bases from J, leaving 9 bases between. The DNA of the CDR3 is TGTGCCAGCAGCCCCCTAGGATACGAGCAGTACTTC. Translation: CASSPLGYEQYF.

The chain is built from TRBV27 and TRBJ2-3; TRBD2 might be the D (6 bases). Germline loops: CDR1 MNHEY, CDR2 SMNVEV (reference sequence). The CDR3 consists of 13 residues. The germline V and J ends were trimmed by 5 bases and 3 bases, with 9 bases remaining between them. The CDR3 DNA is TGTGCCAGCAGTAGGCGGGGTACAGATACGCAGTATTTT. The encoded protein is CASSRRGTDTQYF.

The chain joins TRBV6-6 to TRBJ2-5; D gene uncertain. Per the germline V gene, CDR1 is MNHNY and CDR2 is SVGAGI (reference sequence). V was trimmed by 0 bases and J by 5 bases, leaving 13 bases between them. The CDR3 has 15 residues. The CDR3 nucleotides are TGTGCCAGCAGTTACTCGATTCCAGCGTTGGAGACCCAGTACTTC. This sequence encodes CASSYSIPALETQYF.

This clone was observed a handful of times. V usage is TRBV12-3 or TRBV12-4 and J usage is TRBJ2-5; D is unclear. The CDR3 is 11 residues long. Trimming cost V 6 bases and J 5 bases, with 7 bases left between them. CDR3 region: CASSSVETQYF. CDR3 DNA: TGTGCCAGCAGCTCGGTGGAGACCCAGTACTTC.

The chain joins TRBV6-5 to TRBJ1-3, with D possibly being TRBD1 (5 bases). The CDR3 has 15 amino acids. CDR1 MNHEY and CDR2 SVGAGI come from the germline V gene. V was cut by 4 bases and J by 2 bases, with 12 bases left in between. CDR3 loop: CASSLERQPGNTIYF. CDR3 coding DNA: TGTGCCAGCAGTTTAGAAAGACAGCCTGGAAACACCATATATTTT.